This is a list of T cell receptor beta chains from one sample in a study of shared clonotypes between healthy human individuals. Data came from immunoSEQ multiplex PCR; TCRdb stores just in-frame clones and leaves some out. The sample comprises 2 million to 2.5 million clones, approximately 93% of which are singletons, and 0.3% to 0.4% rests with the top ten. Sequences were obtained from naive CD4+ T cells from PBMCs. These TCRs come from a man between 18 and 35 years old in good health. Some clones in this sample may be carry-over from other donors' samples. Each CDR3 is given with its conserved first and last residue. The order of the fields is CDR3 protein, CDR3 DNA, clone size, D gene, J gene, V gene. A D gene is named only where the DNA matches it firmly. The size entry is marked missing in some rows and otherwise reads once, few, many or a size class.

CDR3 protein: CASSRIPPAGSSTDTQYF; CDR3 DNA: TGTGCCAGCTCACGTATTCCCCCAGCGGGATCTAGCACAGATACGCAGTATTTT; clone size: .; D gene: TRBD2; J gene: TRBJ2-3; V gene: TRBV18
CDR3 protein: CASSLDGGNTEAFF; CDR3 DNA: TGCGCCAGCAGCTTGGACGGAGGGAACACTGAAGCTTTCTTT; clone size: .; D gene: .; J gene: TRBJ1-1; V gene: TRBV5-1
CDR3 protein: CASSYLGEQYF; CDR3 DNA: TGTGCCAGCAGTTATCTAGGCGAGCAGTACTTC; clone size: .; D gene: .; J gene: TRBJ2-7; V gene: TRBV6-5
CDR3 protein: CASSWGQSGFEAFF; CDR3 DNA: TGCGCCAGCAGTTGGGGACAGTCCGGCTTCGAAGCTTTCTTT; clone size: .; D gene: TRBD1; J gene: TRBJ1-1; V gene: TRBV5-1
CDR3 protein: CASSLRLAGYEQYF; CDR3 DNA: TGTGCCAGCAGCCTCCGGTTAGCGGGTTACGAGCAGTACTTC; clone size: .; D gene: TRBD2; J gene: TRBJ2-7; V gene: TRBV7-2
CDR3 protein: CASSLSRAGEKLFF; CDR3 DNA: TGTGCCAGCAGCTTATCCAGGGCGGGTGAAAAACTGTTTTTT; clone size: .; D gene: .; J gene: TRBJ1-4; V gene: TRBV7-2
CDR3 protein: CASSLALAGGSYGYTF; CDR3 DNA: TGTGCCAGCAGCTTAGCGCTTGCGGGGGGCAGCTATGGCTACACCTTC; clone size: .; D gene: .; J gene: TRBJ1-2; V gene: TRBV7-8
CDR3 protein: CASSVVGAGNTIYF; CDR3 DNA: TGTGCCAGCAGCGTAGTAGGGGCTGGAAACACCATATATTTT; clone size: .; D gene: .; J gene: TRBJ1-3; V gene: TRBV9
CDR3 protein: CASSPSRRVYNEQFF; CDR3 DNA: TGTGCCAGCAGCCCATCTCGGCGGGTCTACAATGAGCAGTTCTTC; clone size: .; D gene: .; J gene: TRBJ2-1; V gene: TRBV7-8
CDR3 protein: CASSQTGWAKTEAFF; CDR3 DNA: TGTGCCAGCAGTCAGACAGGGTGGGCGAAAACTGAAGCTTTCTTT; clone size: .; D gene: TRBD1; J gene: TRBJ1-1; V gene: TRBV6-5
CDR3 protein: CASSQGTGRQYSNQPQHF; CDR3 DNA: TGCGCCAGCAGCCAAGGGACTGGACGGCAGTATAGCAATCAGCCCCAGCATTTT; clone size: .; D gene: .; J gene: TRBJ1-5; V gene: TRBV4-1
CDR3 protein: CASSRWPALTYNEQFF; CDR3 DNA: TGTGCCAGCAGCCGATGGCCAGCCCTAACCTACAATGAGCAGTTCTTC; clone size: once; D gene: .; J gene: TRBJ2-1; V gene: TRBV7-7
CDR3 protein: CAWSRSYEQYF; CDR3 DNA: TGTGCCTGGAGCAGGTCCTACGAGCAGTACTTC; clone size: once; D gene: .; J gene: TRBJ2-7; V gene: TRBV30
CDR3 protein: CASSYTGMPIDTQYF; CDR3 DNA: TGTGCCAGCAGTTACACCGGGATGCCGATCGATACGCAGTATTTT; clone size: .; D gene: .; J gene: TRBJ2-3; V gene: TRBV6-6
CDR3 protein: CASSADRRNTEAFF; CDR3 DNA: TGTGCCAGCAGCGCCGACAGGCGGAACACTGAAGCTTTCTTT; clone size: .; D gene: .; J gene: TRBJ1-1; V gene: TRBV7-2
CDR3 protein: CASSGRGLSYEQYF; CDR3 DNA: TGTGCCAGCAGTGGCAGGGGGCTCTCCTACGAGCAGTACTTC; clone size: .; D gene: TRBD1; J gene: TRBJ2-7; V gene: TRBV6-1
CDR3 protein: CASSTPLKGRRPYEQYF; CDR3 DNA: TGTGCCAGCAGCACCCCCTTGAAGGGCCGCCGCCCCTACGAGCAGTACTTC; clone size: .; D gene: .; J gene: TRBJ2-7; V gene: TRBV11-2
CDR3 protein: CATGVGLGSYNEQFF; CDR3 DNA: TGTGCCACCGGCGTGGGACTAGGCTCCTACAATGAGCAGTTCTTC; clone size: .; D gene: TRBD2; J gene: TRBJ2-1; V gene: TRBV10-3
CDR3 protein: CARSPSFSGQGAQNSYEQYF; CDR3 DNA: TGTGCCAGAAGCCCCTCCTTTTCGGGACAGGGCGCCCAAAATTCCTACGAGCAGTACTTC; clone size: .; D gene: TRBD1; J gene: TRBJ2-7; V gene: TRBV5-3
CDR3 protein: CASSGTWTSGRRTGELFF; CDR3 DNA: TGTGCCAGCAGTGGTACATGGACTAGCGGGAGGCGGACCGGGGAGCTGTTTTTT; clone size: .; D gene: TRBD2; J gene: TRBJ2-2; V gene: TRBV28
CDR3 protein: CASSQDLNYGYTF; CDR3 DNA: TGCGCCAGCAGCCAAGACCTTAACTATGGCTACACCTTC; clone size: .; D gene: .; J gene: TRBJ1-2; V gene: TRBV4-1
CDR3 protein: CASSLDDTQYF; CDR3 DNA: TGTGCCAGCAGCTTGGACGATACGCAGTATTTT; clone size: .; D gene: .; J gene: TRBJ2-3; V gene: TRBV5-4
CDR3 protein: CASSLLAGGTGELFF; CDR3 DNA: TGCGCCAGCAGCTTGCTAGCGGGGGGCACCGGGGAGCTGTTTTTT; clone size: .; D gene: TRBD2; J gene: TRBJ2-2; V gene: TRBV5-1
CDR3 protein: CASSLLGDDSYEQYF; CDR3 DNA: TGTGCCAGCAGCCTACTAGGAGATGACTCCTACGAGCAGTACTTC; clone size: .; D gene: .; J gene: TRBJ2-7; V gene: TRBV11-2
CDR3 protein: CAWTAPGGVSPLHF; CDR3 DNA: TGTGCCTGGACCGCCCCCGGCGGCGTCTCACCCCTCCACTTT; clone size: .; D gene: .; J gene: TRBJ1-6; V gene: TRBV30
CDR3 protein: CASSLAGTGGYEQYF; CDR3 DNA: TGTGCCAGCAGCTTAGCCGGGACGGGGGGATACGAGCAGTACTTC; clone size: .; D gene: TRBD2; J gene: TRBJ2-7; V gene: TRBV7-9
CDR3 protein: CASSFYMHNHGYTF; CDR3 DNA: TGTGCCAGCAGCTTTTATATGCATAACCATGGCTACACCTTC; clone size: once; D gene: .; J gene: TRBJ1-2; V gene: TRBV5-6
CDR3 protein: CASSRSGEQFF; CDR3 DNA: TGTGCCAGCAGCCGTTCGGGTGAGCAGTTCTTC; clone size: .; D gene: .; J gene: TRBJ2-1; V gene: TRBV14
CDR3 protein: CASSDRLAGVSDEQFF; CDR3 DNA: TGTGCCAGCAGCGACAGACTAGCGGGAGTTTCGGATGAGCAGTTCTTC; clone size: .; D gene: TRBD2; J gene: TRBJ2-1; V gene: TRBV7-2
CDR3 protein: CASTLIAGGPDTQYF; CDR3 DNA: TGTGCCAGCACTTTGATTGCGGGAGGGCCGGATACGCAGTATTTT; clone size: .; D gene: TRBD2; J gene: TRBJ2-3; V gene: TRBV6-1
CDR3 protein: CASSPGLRYGYTF; CDR3 DNA: TGTGCCAGCAGTCCAGGGCTACGCTATGGCTACACCTTC; clone size: once; D gene: .; J gene: TRBJ1-2; V gene: TRBV28
CDR3 protein: CASSLAGVGRNEQFF; CDR3 DNA: TGTGCCAGTAGTTTAGCGGGAGTGGGAAGGAATGAGCAGTTCTTC; clone size: .; D gene: TRBD2; J gene: TRBJ2-1; V gene: TRBV19
CDR3 protein: CASSLRWGSNQPQHF; CDR3 DNA: TGTGCCAGCAGCTTGCGGTGGGGTAGCAATCAGCCCCAGCATTTT; clone size: .; D gene: .; J gene: TRBJ1-5; V gene: TRBV7-2
CDR3 protein: CASSQDLSAFSTDTQYF; CDR3 DNA: TGCGCCAGCAGCCAAGATCTTTCCGCATTTAGCACAGATACGCAGTATTTT; clone size: .; D gene: .; J gene: TRBJ2-3; V gene: TRBV4-3
CDR3 protein: CASSLVTGASYEQYF; CDR3 DNA: TGCGCCAGCAGCTTGGTAACAGGGGCGTCCTACGAGCAGTACTTC; clone size: .; D gene: TRBD1; J gene: TRBJ2-7; V gene: TRBV5-1
CDR3 protein: CASSPTPAGEQYF; CDR3 DNA: TGTGCCAGCAGTCCCACTCCCGCGGGAGAGCAGTACTTC; clone size: .; D gene: .; J gene: TRBJ2-7; V gene: TRBV9
CDR3 protein: CASSPSGQDTGELFF; CDR3 DNA: TGTGCCAGCAGTCCATCGGGACAGGACACCGGGGAGCTGTTTTTT; clone size: .; D gene: TRBD1; J gene: TRBJ2-2; V gene: TRBV28
CDR3 protein: CASSELSGANVLTF; CDR3 DNA: TGCGCCAGCAGTGAACTCTCTGGGGCCAACGTCCTGACTTTC; clone size: .; D gene: .; J gene: TRBJ2-6; V gene: TRBV5-1
CDR3 protein: CASSLNGGGPYEQYF; CDR3 DNA: TGTGCCAGCAGCTTAAATGGGGGCGGCCCCTACGAGCAGTACTTC; clone size: .; D gene: .; J gene: TRBJ2-7; V gene: TRBV7-3
CDR3 protein: CASSQPGTGGTEAFF; CDR3 DNA: TGTGCCAGCAGTCAACCCGGGACAGGGGGCACTGAAGCTTTCTTT; clone size: .; D gene: TRBD1; J gene: TRBJ1-1; V gene: TRBV6-5
CDR3 protein: CASSSTHVGQSRANVLTF; CDR3 DNA: TGTGCCAGCAGCTCGACTCATGTAGGACAAAGTCGGGCCAACGTCCTGACTTTC; clone size: .; D gene: .; J gene: TRBJ2-6; V gene: TRBV12-1
CDR3 protein: CASSLVRNTGELFF; CDR3 DNA: TGCGCCAGCAGCTTGGTGCGGAACACCGGGGAGCTGTTTTTT; clone size: .; D gene: .; J gene: TRBJ2-2; V gene: TRBV5-1
CDR3 protein: CASSYSLSSYNSPLHF; CDR3 DNA: TGTGCCAGCAGTTATTCCCTGAGCTCCTATAATTCACCCCTCCACTTT; clone size: .; D gene: .; J gene: TRBJ1-6; V gene: TRBV28
CDR3 protein: CASNEGGSSNEQFF; CDR3 DNA: TGCGCCAGCAATGAAGGGGGGAGCAGTAATGAGCAGTTCTTC; clone size: .; D gene: .; J gene: TRBJ2-1; V gene: TRBV5-1
CDR3 protein: CATSREGEGDTATQYF; CDR3 DNA: TGTGCCACCAGCAGAGAGGGGGAGGGAGACACAGCTACGCAGTATTTT; clone size: .; D gene: TRBD2; J gene: TRBJ2-3; V gene: TRBV15
CDR3 protein: CASTGTSGMGGELFF; CDR3 DNA: TGTGCCAGCACCGGGACTAGCGGGATGGGCGGGGAGCTGTTTTTT; clone size: .; D gene: TRBD2; J gene: TRBJ2-2; V gene: TRBV2
CDR3 protein: CSVEDRGGVAFF; CDR3 DNA: TGCAGCGTTGAGGACAGGGGCGGTGTGGCTTTCTTT; clone size: few; D gene: TRBD1; J gene: TRBJ1-1; V gene: TRBV29-1
CDR3 protein: CASTLFHGNQPQHF; CDR3 DNA: TGCGCCAGCACCCTCTTCCATGGCAATCAGCCCCAGCATTTT; clone size: .; D gene: .; J gene: TRBJ1-5; V gene: TRBV4-1
CDR3 protein: CASSLGDMGTGELFF; CDR3 DNA: TGTGCCAGCAGCCTTGGTGATATGGGGACCGGGGAGCTGTTTTTT; clone size: .; D gene: .; J gene: TRBJ2-2; V gene: TRBV5-8
CDR3 protein: CASSQSSGNTIYF; CDR3 DNA: TGTGCCAGCAGCCAGAGCTCTGGAAACACCATATATTTT; clone size: .; D gene: .; J gene: TRBJ1-3; V gene: TRBV6-4
CDR3 protein: CASSPGRTPPELFF; CDR3 DNA: TGTGCCAGCAGCCCGGGACGCACCCCGCCAGAACTGTTTTTT; clone size: .; D gene: .; J gene: TRBJ1-4; V gene: TRBV7-2
CDR3 protein: CASSPPGAPEAFF; CDR3 DNA: TGCGCCAGCAGCCCACCGGGGGCTCCTGAAGCTTTCTTT; clone size: .; D gene: .; J gene: TRBJ1-1; V gene: TRBV5-1
CDR3 protein: CASSESNQPQHF; CDR3 DNA: TGCGCCAGCAGTGAGTCCAATCAGCCCCAGCATTTT; clone size: once; D gene: .; J gene: TRBJ1-5; V gene: TRBV10-1
CDR3 protein: CASATSWGQGNEQFF; CDR3 DNA: TGTGCCAGCGCCACGTCTTGGGGACAGGGCAATGAGCAGTTCTTC; clone size: .; D gene: TRBD1; J gene: TRBJ2-1; V gene: TRBV28